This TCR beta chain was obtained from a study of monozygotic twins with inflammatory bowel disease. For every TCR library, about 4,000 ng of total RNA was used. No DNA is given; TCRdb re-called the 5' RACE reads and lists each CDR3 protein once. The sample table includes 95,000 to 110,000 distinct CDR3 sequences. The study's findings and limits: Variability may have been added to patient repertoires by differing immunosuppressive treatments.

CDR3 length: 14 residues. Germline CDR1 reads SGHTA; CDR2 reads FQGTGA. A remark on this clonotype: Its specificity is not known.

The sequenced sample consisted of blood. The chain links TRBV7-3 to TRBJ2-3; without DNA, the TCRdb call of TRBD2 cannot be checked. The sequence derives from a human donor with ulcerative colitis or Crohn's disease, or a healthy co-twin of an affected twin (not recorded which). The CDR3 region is CASSQSLPTDTQYF.